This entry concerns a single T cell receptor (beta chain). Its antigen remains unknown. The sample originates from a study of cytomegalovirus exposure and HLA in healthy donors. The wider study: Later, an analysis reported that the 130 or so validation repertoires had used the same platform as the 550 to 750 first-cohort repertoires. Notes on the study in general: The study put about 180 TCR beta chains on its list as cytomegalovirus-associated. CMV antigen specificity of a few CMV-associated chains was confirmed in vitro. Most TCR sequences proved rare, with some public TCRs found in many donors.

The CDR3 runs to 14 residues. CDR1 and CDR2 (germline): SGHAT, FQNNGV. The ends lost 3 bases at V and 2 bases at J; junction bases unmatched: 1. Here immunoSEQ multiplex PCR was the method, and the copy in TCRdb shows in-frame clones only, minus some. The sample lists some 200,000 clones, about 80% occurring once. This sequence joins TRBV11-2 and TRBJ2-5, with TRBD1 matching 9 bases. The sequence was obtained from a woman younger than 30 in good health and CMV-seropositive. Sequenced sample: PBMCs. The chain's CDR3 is CASSLGQGQETQYF. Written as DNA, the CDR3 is TGTGCCAGCAGCTTGGGACAGGGACAAGAGACCCAGTACTTC.